This TCR beta chain stems from a study of blood T cell repertoires in COVID-19. Study as a whole: Italy, Spain and the United States were the sources of the convalescent and acute COVID-19 samples. From T cells, B-cell-depleted T cells, or PBMCs came the material, which was cDNA or gDNA.

Data came from immunoSEQ multiplex PCR; TCRdb stores just in-frame clones and leaves some out. The sample records 70,000 to 95,000 clones, around four fifths being singletons. Germline lookup yields CDR1 MNHEY and CDR2 SMNVEV (reference sequence). V shed 5 bases and J 4 bases; nucleotides not matched to a gene: 6. This CDR3 has 14 residues. This receptor was taken from a woman in her seventies with active or convalescent COVID-19. The rearrangement links TRBV27 to TRBJ1-2; TRBD1 matches 8 bases. The sequenced material came from peripheral blood. Here the CDR3 DNA reads TGTGCCAGCAGTCCCCGGGACAGGACCTATGGCTACACCTTC. Its protein is CASSPRDRTYGYTF.